The subject of this entry is one T cell receptor beta chain. Its antigen is not known. Using immunoSEQ multiplex PCR, the repertoire was profiled, and TCRdb retains in-frame clones only, with some absent. Among about 120,000 clones listed, 92% were seen once. Deletions cut 9 bases from V and 6 bases from J, with 21 bases between. Per germline, CDR1 MDHEN and CDR2 SYDVKM. This CDR3 has 14 residues. The data were obtained in a study of T cell responses to AZD1222 COVID-19 vaccine. Regarding the study as a whole: Receipt of two AZD1222 doses was followed by a rise in Spike-specific TCR breadth and depth.

Second-dose schedules of about 4 or about 12 weeks were combined. This sequence joins TRBV28 and TRBJ2-7; maybe TRBD2 (6 bases). This sequence was found in an adult who received the AZD1222 COVID-19 vaccine. Sequencing used peripheral blood, obtained 28 days after the second AZD1222 dose. The CDR3 nucleotides are TGTGCCAGTTCGGACGGGGGTTCCCCCTCCGAGCAGTACTTC. This gives the protein CASSDGGSPSEQYF.